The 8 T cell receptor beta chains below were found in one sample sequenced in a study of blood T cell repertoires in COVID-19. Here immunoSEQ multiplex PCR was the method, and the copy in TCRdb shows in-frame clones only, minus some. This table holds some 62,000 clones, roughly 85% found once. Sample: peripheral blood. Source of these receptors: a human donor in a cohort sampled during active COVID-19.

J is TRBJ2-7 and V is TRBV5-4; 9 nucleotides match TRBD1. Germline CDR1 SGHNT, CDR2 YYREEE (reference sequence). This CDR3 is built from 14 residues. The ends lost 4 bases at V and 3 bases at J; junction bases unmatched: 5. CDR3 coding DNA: TGTGCCAGCAGCGGCGACAGGGGGGACTACGAGCAGTACTTC. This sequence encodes CASSGDRGDYEQYF.

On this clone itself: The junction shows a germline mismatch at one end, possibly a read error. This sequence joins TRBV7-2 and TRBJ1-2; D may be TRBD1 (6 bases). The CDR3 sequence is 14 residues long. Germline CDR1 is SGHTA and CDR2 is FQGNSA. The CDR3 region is CASSFLRDGQRIAF. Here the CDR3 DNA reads TGTGCCAGCAGCTTCCTCCGGGACGGACAGAGAATCGCCTTC.

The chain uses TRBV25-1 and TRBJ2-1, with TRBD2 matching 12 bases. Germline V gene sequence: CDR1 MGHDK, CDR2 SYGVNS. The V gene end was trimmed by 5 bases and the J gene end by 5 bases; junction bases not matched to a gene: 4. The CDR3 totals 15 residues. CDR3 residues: CASSRRTSGNNEQFF. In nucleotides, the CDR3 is TGTGCCAGCAGTCGGAGGACTAGCGGGAACAATGAGCAGTTCTTC.

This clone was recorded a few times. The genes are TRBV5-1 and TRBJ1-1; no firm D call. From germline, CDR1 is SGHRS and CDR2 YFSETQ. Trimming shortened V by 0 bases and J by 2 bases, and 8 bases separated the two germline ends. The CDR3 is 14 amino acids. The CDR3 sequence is CASSLDSRNTEAFF. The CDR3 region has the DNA TGCGCCAGCAGCTTGGACAGTCGAAACACTGAAGCTTTCTTT.

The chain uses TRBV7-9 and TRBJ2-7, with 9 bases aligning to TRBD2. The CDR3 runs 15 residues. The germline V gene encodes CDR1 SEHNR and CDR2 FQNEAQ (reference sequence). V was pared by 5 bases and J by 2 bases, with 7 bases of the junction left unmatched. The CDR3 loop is CASSVETSGTYEQYF. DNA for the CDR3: TGTGCCAGCAGCGTGGAGACTAGCGGCACCTACGAGCAGTACTTC. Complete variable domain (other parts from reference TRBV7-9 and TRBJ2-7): DTGVSQNPRHKITKRGQNVTFRCDPISEHNRLYWYRQTLGQGPEFLTYFQNEAQLEKSRLLSDRFSAERPKGSFSTLEIQRTEQGDSAMYLCASSVETSGTYEQYFGPGTRLTVT.

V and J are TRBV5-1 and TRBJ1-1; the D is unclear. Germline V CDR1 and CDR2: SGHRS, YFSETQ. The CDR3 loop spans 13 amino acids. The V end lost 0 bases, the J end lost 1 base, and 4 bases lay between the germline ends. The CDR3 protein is CASSLGANTEAFF. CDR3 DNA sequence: TGCGCCAGCAGCTTGGGGGCGAACACTGAAGCTTTCTTT.

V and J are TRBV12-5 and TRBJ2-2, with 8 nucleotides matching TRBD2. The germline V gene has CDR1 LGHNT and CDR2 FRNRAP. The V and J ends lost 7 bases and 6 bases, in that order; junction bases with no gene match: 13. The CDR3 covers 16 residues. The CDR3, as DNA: TGTGCTAGTGTCCCGCGGAAAGCGGGAGTTTCCGGGGAGCTGTTTTTT. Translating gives CASVPRKAGVSGELFF.

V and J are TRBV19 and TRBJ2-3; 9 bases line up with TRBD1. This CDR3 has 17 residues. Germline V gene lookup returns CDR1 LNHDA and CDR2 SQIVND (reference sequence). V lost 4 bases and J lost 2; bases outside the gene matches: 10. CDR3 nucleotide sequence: TGTGCCAGTAGTAAGGGACAGGGAACGGCGGTCACAGATACGCAGTATTTT. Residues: CASSKGQGTAVTDTQYF.